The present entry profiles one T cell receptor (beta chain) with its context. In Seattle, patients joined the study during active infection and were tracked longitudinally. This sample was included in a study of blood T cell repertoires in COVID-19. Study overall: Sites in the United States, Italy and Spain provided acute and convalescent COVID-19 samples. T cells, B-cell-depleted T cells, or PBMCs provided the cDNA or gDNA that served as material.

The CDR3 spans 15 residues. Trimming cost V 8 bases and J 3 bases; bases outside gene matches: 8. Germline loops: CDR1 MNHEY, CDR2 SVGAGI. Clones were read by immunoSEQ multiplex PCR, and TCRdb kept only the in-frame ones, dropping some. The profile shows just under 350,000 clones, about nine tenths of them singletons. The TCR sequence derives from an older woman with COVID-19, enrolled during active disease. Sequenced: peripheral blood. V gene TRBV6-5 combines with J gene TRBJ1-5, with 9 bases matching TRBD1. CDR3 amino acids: CASLPRTGVNQPQHF. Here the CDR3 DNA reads TGTGCCAGCTTACCCCGGACAGGGGTCAATCAGCCCCAGCATTTT.